This T cell receptor (beta chain) was identified during a study of long-term antiretroviral therapy in people with HIV. Regarding the study as a whole: Relative to transplant donor controls, diversity remained lower despite increasing after ART. Dating from the mid-2000s to the late 2010s, the blood was possibly obtained under older ART regimens.

Every donor contributed at least one pre-ART and at least two post-ART PBMC samples. immunoSEQ v3.0 was run at survey level. Assay used: immunoSEQ multiplex PCR; TCRdb lists only in-frame clones, some missing. The table includes some 23,000 clones, around 80% detected once. A note on this clone: The target antigen is unknown.

V was shortened by 1 base and J by 7 bases, with 16 bases between the two germline ends. The germline V gene has CDR1 SGHVS and CDR2 FQNEAQ. This CDR3 has 16 residues. This TCR derives from a woman aged 40 to 50 with HIV. Sample: unsorted PBMCs, taken 0.5 years after starting antiretroviral therapy. The chain is built from TRBV7-8 and TRBJ1-4; D is ambiguous. The chain's CDR3 is CASSLGVRQDGEKLFF. The CDR3 bases are TGTGCCAGCAGCTTAGGGGTTCGGCAGGACGGTGAAAAACTGTTTTTT.